This entry lists 13 T cell receptor beta chains sequenced from one sample in a study of blood T cell repertoires in COVID-19 (dated by TCRdb to the early 2020s). The library came from the immunoSEQ multiplex PCR assay. The table was pulled from immuneACCESS by TCRdb, which kept in-frame rearrangements only. Such tables lose some clones; where checked, under half of the loss comes from unresolved V genes, and the rest has no known cause. The sample contains around 81,000 clones, roughly 86% of them found a single time. The ten largest clonotypes hold around 1.9% of the sample. Sequencing input: peripheral blood. Source of these receptors: a woman aged 55-69 years with acute or convalescent COVID-19.

The gene calls are TRBV30 and TRBJ2-1; 10 positions match TRBD1. The CDR3 is made up of 16 amino acids. J was trimmed by 4 bases and V by 0 bases; bases with no gene match: 6. CDR1 and CDR2 from the germline V gene are GTSNPN and SVGIG (reference sequence). CDR3: CAWSVRDRGWYNEQFF. DNA of the CDR3: TGTGCCTGGAGTGTACGGGACAGGGGTTGGTACAATGAGCAGTTCTTC.

The chain couples TRBV9 to TRBJ2-1; the match to TRBD2 covers 11 bases. V was pared by 1 base and J by 5 bases, with 5 bases of the junction left unmatched. The germline gives CDR1 SGDLS, CDR2 YYNGEE. The length of the CDR3 is 16 residues. The DNA of the CDR3 is TGTGCCAGCAGCGTACCGACTAGCGGGAACCACAATGAGCAGTTCTTC. Encoded protein: CASSVPTSGNHNEQFF. The entire variable domain, with the rest obtained from reference TRBV9 and TRBJ2-1, is as follows: DSGVTQTPKHLITATGQRVTLRCSPRSGDLSVYWYQQSLDQGLQFLIQYYNGEERAKGNILERFSAQQFPDLHSELNLSSLELGDSALYFCASSVPTSGNHNEQFFGPGTRLTVL.

This chain links TRBV7-3 with TRBJ2-1; maybe TRBD1 (6 bases). Germline CDR1 SGHTA, CDR2 FQGTGA. V dropped 3 bases and J dropped 2 bases, with 11 bases sitting between them. This CDR3 spans 15 amino acids. This chain's CDR3 is CASSFNGQPYNEQFF. CDR3 nucleotides: TGTGCCAGCAGCTTTAATGGACAGCCCTACAATGAGCAGTTCTTC.

The rearrangement joins TRBV7-9 to TRBJ1-1, with TRBD1 as a possible D gene (5 bases). CDR1 SEHNR and CDR2 FQNEAQ come from the germline V gene (reference sequence). Trimming cost V 6 bases and J 4 bases, with 15 bases left between them. This CDR3 is built from 14 residues. CDR3 DNA: TGTGCCAGCAGTTCACGGGGGACCGGCACTGAAGCTTTCTTT. Protein: CASSSRGTGTEAFF.

The rearrangement links TRBV10-3 to TRBJ2-7; no firm D call. Looked up from germline, CDR1 is ENHRY and CDR2 is SYGVKD. The CDR3 is made up of 13 amino acids. V lost 0 bases to trimming and J lost 5 bases, with 8 bases between them. CDR3 DNA: TGTGCCATCAGTGAGTCGATACGGGACGAGCAGTACTTC. Translation gives CAISESIRDEQYF.

This chain links TRBV24-1 with TRBJ2-1, with a possible D match to TRBD2 (5 bases). V gave up 3 bases and J gave up 0 bases, with 14 bases separating them. This CDR3 has 17 residues. Germline-derived CDR1 and CDR2 are KGHDR and SFDVKD. The chain's CDR3 is CATSDLARAGSYNEQFF. CDR3 DNA: TGTGCCACCAGTGATCTAGCCCGGGCGGGCTCCTACAATGAGCAGTTCTTC.

This chain joins TRBV7-2 and TRBJ2-7; TRBD2 agrees at 12 bases. The CDR3 has 14 residues. Germline CDR1 and CDR2: SGHTA and FQGNSA. V trimming: 5 bases; J trimming: 3 bases; junction bases outside the gene matches: 2. The CDR3 DNA follows: TGTGCCAGCAGCCGGACTAGCGGGAACTACGAGCAGTACTTC. Protein sequence: CASSRTSGNYEQYF.

This clone was seen more than once but under ten times. The J gene is TRBJ1-5, the V gene TRBV7-9; no definite D call. This CDR3 spans 13 amino acids. The V gene's germline CDR1 is SEHNR and CDR2 FQNEAQ (reference sequence). Trimming pared 5 bases from V and 4 bases from J, leaving 9 bases between. CDR3 sequence reads: CASSLGWNQPQHF. The CDR3 DNA reads TGTGCCAGCAGCCTCGGGTGGAATCAGCCCCAGCATTTT.

The chain is built from TRBV30 and TRBJ1-1; 9 bases fit TRBD1. The CDR3 consists of 16 residues. The junction had 16 bases not matched to a gene; V was cut back by 7 bases and J by 4 bases. Germline CDR1 and CDR2: GTSNPN and SVGIG (reference sequence). The CDR3 loop is CALYFLTGGAGTEAFF. As DNA, the CDR3 is TGTGCCTTATATTTTCTCACAGGGGGCGCTGGCACTGAAGCTTTCTTT.

The chain has TRBV5-5 and TRBJ1-6; 7 bases map to TRBD1. V shed 3 bases and J 2 bases; nucleotides not matched to a gene: 11. The CDR3 covers 18 residues. The germline V gene has CDR1 SGHKS and CDR2 YYEKEE (reference sequence). The CDR3 protein is CASSSSRGQVTYNSPLHF. The CDR3 DNA follows: TGTGCCAGCAGCTCCTCTAGAGGACAGGTCACCTATAATTCACCCCTCCACTTT.

The chain carries TRBV6-1 and TRBJ1-5, with TRBD1 as a possible D gene (5 bases). V was pared by 0 bases and J by 0 bases, with 12 bases between. Looked up from germline, CDR1 is MNHNS and CDR2 is SASEGT. There are 17 residues in the CDR3. CDR3 protein: CASSEAGGTYSNQPQHF. The CDR3 bases are TGTGCCAGCAGTGAAGCAGGAGGGACCTATAGCAATCAGCCCCAGCATTTT.

This rearrangement joins TRBV27 to TRBJ2-7; 9 bases are a match to TRBD1. After removal of 9 bases from V and 7 bases from J, the junction contained 4 bases not matched to a gene. There are 11 residues in the CDR3. Germline CDR1 is MNHEY and CDR2 is SMNVEV (reference sequence). CDR3 residues: CASGQGREQYF. The CDR3 region has the DNA TGTGCCAGTGGACAGGGGCGGGAGCAGTACTTC.

V gene TRBV27 combines with J gene TRBJ2-5; D is undetermined. Per the germline V gene, CDR1 is MNHEY and CDR2 is SMNVEV (reference sequence). The CDR3 is 13 amino acids. Trimming shortened V by 3 bases and J by 3 bases, and 8 bases separated the two germline ends. The CDR3 DNA reads TGTGCCAGCAGTTTCAGTCTTAAAGAGACCCAGTACTTC. Translation gives CASSFSLKETQYF.